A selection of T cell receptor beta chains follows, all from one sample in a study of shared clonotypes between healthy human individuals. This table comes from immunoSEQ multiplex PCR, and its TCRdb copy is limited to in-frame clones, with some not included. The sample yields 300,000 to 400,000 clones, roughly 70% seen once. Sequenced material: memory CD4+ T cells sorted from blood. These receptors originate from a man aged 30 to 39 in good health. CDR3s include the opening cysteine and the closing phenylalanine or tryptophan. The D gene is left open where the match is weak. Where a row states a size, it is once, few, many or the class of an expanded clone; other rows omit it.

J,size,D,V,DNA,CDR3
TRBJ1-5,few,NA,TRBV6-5,TGTGCCAGCAGTTACAGGCCAGTTGGTCAGCCCCAGCATTTT,CASSYRPVGQPQHF
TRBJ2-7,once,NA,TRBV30,TGTGCCTGGAGTGGGAGGGGCAGGGGATACGAGCAGTACTTC,CAWSGRGRGYEQYF
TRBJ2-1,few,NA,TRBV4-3,TGCGCCAGCAGCCAAGCGGGGAACAATGAGCAGTTCTTC,CASSQAGNNEQFF
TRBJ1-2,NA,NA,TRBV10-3,TGTGCCATCAGTGAGTCGAGGAACAAGGACTATGGCTACACCTTC,CAISESRNKDYGYTF
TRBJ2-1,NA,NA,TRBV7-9,TGTGCCAGCAGCCCCAACGTGGTCTCCTACAATGAGCAGTTCTTC,CASSPNVVSYNEQFF
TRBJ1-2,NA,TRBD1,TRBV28,TGTGCCAGCAGGGCAGGGGGCGGCAGGGGCTACACCTTC,CASRAGGGRGYTF
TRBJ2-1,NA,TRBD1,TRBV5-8,TGTGCCAGCAGCTTCACCGGGACAGCGTTCTTC,CASSFTGTAFF
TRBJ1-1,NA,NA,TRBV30,TGTGCCTGGAGGAGGGGAGAGACTGAAGCTTTCTTT,CAWRRGETEAFF
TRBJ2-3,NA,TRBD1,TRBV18,TGTGCCAGCTCACCTTCCGACAGGGGAACAGATACGCAGTATTTT,CASSPSDRGTDTQYF
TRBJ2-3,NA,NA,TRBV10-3,TGTGCCATCAGTGACTTAATAGGGGCGGATACGCAGTATTTT,CAISDLIGADTQYF
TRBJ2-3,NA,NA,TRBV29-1,TGCAGCCACGGGGATAGCACAGATACGCAGTATTTT,CSHGDSTDTQYF
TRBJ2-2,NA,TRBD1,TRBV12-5,TGTGCTAGTGGTTTGACTTCCGGGACAGCCACCGGGGAGCTGTTTTTT,CASGLTSGTATGELFF
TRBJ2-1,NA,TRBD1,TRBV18,TGTGCCAGCTCACCACAAGGGGGCATGCAGTTCTTC,CASSPQGGMQFF
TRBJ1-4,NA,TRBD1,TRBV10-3,TGTGCCATCAGTGAGGGGGACAGGGGTAATGAAAAACTGTTTTTT,CAISEGDRGNEKLFF
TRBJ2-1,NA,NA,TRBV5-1,TGCGCCAGCAGCCCCGGGACCTGGGCGGCCAATGAGCAGTTCTTC,CASSPGTWAANEQFF
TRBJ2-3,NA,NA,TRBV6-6,TGTGCCAGCAGACTGGGGACAGATACGCAGTATTTT,CASRLGTDTQYF
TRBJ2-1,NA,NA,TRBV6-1,TGTGCCAGCGACCTAACCGCCAATGAGCAGTTCTTC,CASDLTANEQFF